This T cell receptor (beta chain) was observed in a study of brain T cells in children with intractable seizures. The time point here: blood from clinic visit 5 months post-surgery; TSC patient then seizure free. As for this clone: Its specificity is unknown.

Using immunoSEQ multiplex PCR, the repertoire was profiled, and TCRdb retains in-frame clones only, with some absent. Here the sample spans 300,000 to 400,000 clones, 93% being singletons. Study-wide results and limits: Patients' HCMV serostatus was unknown; virus specificity rests on CDR3 similarity alone.

Germline V CDR1 and CDR2: SGHDN, FVKESK. CDR3 length equals 16 residues. V lost 7 bases, J lost 4 bases, and 9 bases stayed unmatched. V is TRBV14 and J is TRBJ2-3, with 12 positions matching TRBD2. The TCR sequence derives from a boy under two years old with tuberous sclerosis and intractable seizures. The sample here was peripheral blood, taken 4 to 5 months after surgery. CDR3 sequence: CASTRTSGGTPDTQYF. Written as DNA, the CDR3 is TGTGCCAGCACCCGAACTAGCGGGGGGACCCCAGATACGCAGTATTTT.